A selection of T cell receptor beta chains follows, all from one sample in a study of beta chain features in type 1 diabetes. The repertoire was sequenced with immunoSEQ multiplex PCR; TCRdb's copy has only in-frame clones and lacks some. The sample yields under 250,000 clones, approximately 14% seen once. Sequencing was done on a sample of naive CD4+ T cells from blood. The receptors here all came from a woman between 40 and 55 years old in good health. Both conserved end residues are part of each CDR3.

TRBJ1-2 TRBV5-4 CASNPGQGVPFYYGYTF
TRBJ1-1 TRBV20-1 CRGSRNTEAFF
TRBJ2-1 TRBV5-4 CASTGTSGGNEQFF
TRBJ1-1 TRBV5-1 CASSFDRGQAEAFF
TRBJ2-1 TRBV5-5 CASSFGGATYEQFF
TRBJ2-1 TRBV4-1 CASRGLAPYNEQFF
TRBJ2-7 TRBV9 CASSVLGQGTEQYF
TRBJ2-1 TRBV19 CASVEGPSRYNEQFF
TRBJ1-6 TRBV5-1 CASSTGLPPLHF
TRBJ1-2 TRBV4-1 CASSQDDRGYYGYTF
TRBJ2-4 TRBV7-9 CASSPGQGTKNIQYF
TRBJ2-2 TRBV6-1 CASSEPQGTGELFF
TRBJ2-1 TRBV19 CASKPTYYNEQFF
TRBJ1-2 TRBV10-2 CASTPRDRPANGYTF
TRBJ2-5 TRBV2 CASSEALLGQGAETQYF
TRBJ2-4 TRBV5-1 CASRESGQMIQYF
TRBJ1-3 TRBV18 CASSPSVLNSRGNSGNTIYF
TRBJ2-2 TRBV5-4 CASRRTSEGSGELFF
TRBJ1-2 TRBV27 CASSLSGGVEAIYTF
TRBJ2-3 TRBV5-6 CASSLFFRVGKDTQYF
TRBJ1-1 TRBV29-1 CSARITGGNTEAFF
TRBJ2-7 TRBV4-1 CASSQPGQGNYEQYF
TRBJ2-7 TRBV29-1 CSVYNPLSYEQYF
TRBJ2-7 TRBV5-1 CASSSRGQGFDEQYF
NA TRBV19 CASSADYEQYF
TRBJ2-3 TRBV18 CASSQGQGGSTDTQYF
TRBJ2-2 TRBV19 CASSISPGPAGRTGELFF
TRBJ1-4 TRBV5-1 CASSLASPDEKLFF
TRBJ2-7 TRBV29-1 CSVETGGTGSYEQYF
TRBJ1-1 TRBV6-4 CASSPSGGTEAFF
TRBJ2-6 TRBV7-7 CASSPTPQGASGANVLTF
NA TRBV5-1 CASSSADFERYEQYF
TRBJ2-7 TRBV18 CASSPGSRGFSYEQYF
TRBJ2-1 TRBV11-2 CASSLRQGGMHEQFF
TRBJ2-1 TRBV2 CASSPPGPGSSYNEQFF
TRBJ2-7 TRBV14 CASSPQGYEQYF
TRBJ2-7 TRBV27 CASSPLLAGSSYEQYF
TRBJ2-7 TRBV13 CASSLGFQTGRDEQYF
TRBJ2-1 TRBV10-3 CATILTSGGLNEQFF
TRBJ2-7 TRBV5-1 CASSVTGPYEQYF
TRBJ1-6 TRBV9 CASSQRGRHNSPLHF
TRBJ1-2 TRBV18 CASSPGKRDGYTF
TRBJ2-2 TRBV10-3 CAISAVQTGSGELFF
TRBJ1-1 TRBV29-1 CSVEVGQAGLEAFF
TRBJ2-7 TRBV10-3 CAISASGGAVYEQYF
TRBJ2-5 TRBV11-3 CASSSGTAQETQYF
TRBJ1-1 TRBV5-1 CASSPLGPAGNTEAFF
TRBJ1-1 TRBV6-1 CASSEAPGQEAFF
TRBJ1-2 TRBV6-1 CASRGQGQGYTF
TRBJ1-1 TRBV6-5 CASNQQGLAFF
TRBJ2-1 TRBV5-1 CASSSSERGGAEQFF
TRBJ2-5 TRBV5-1 CASSFNSQETQYF
TRBJ2-3 TRBV11-2 CASSRSGSDTQYF
TRBJ1-1 TRBV5-1 CASSLGPRSNTEAFF
TRBJ2-3 TRBV18 CASSPPHGENTDTQYF
TRBJ1-1 TRBV9 CASSVHTMDGQGRATEAFF
TRBJ2-5 TRBV6-5 CASSYSSTGRTETQYF
TRBJ2-7 TRBV4-3 CASSQEARNLNEQYF
TRBJ2-6 TRBV5-4 CASSLGTGAGANVLTF